This T cell receptor beta chain originates from a study of siplizumab effects on memory and regulatory T cells. Study results and limitations: Whether proliferating Tregs in siplizumab cultures suppress was not functionally confirmed. Most proliferating CD4+ or CD8+ clones, roughly 75-96%, had no naive or memory assignment.

Points on this clone: Its antigen is as yet unknown.

This CDR3 is 15 amino acids long. V lost 5 bases and J 7 bases, leaving 18 bases between the germline ends. In germline, CDR1 is SGHTA, CDR2 FQGTGA. The protocol was immunoSEQ multiplex PCR, while the TCRdb copy is restricted to in-frame clones and leaves out a portion. The sample holds about 100,000 clones; approximately 90% are singletons and the top ten take around 0.77%. This clonotype was sampled from a human donor in good health. Sequencing used Tregs sorted from blood. The gene calls are TRBV7-3 and TRBJ2-1; perhaps TRBD2 as D (6 bases). The CDR3 protein is CASSQPELARNEQFF. For the CDR3, the DNA is TGTGCCAGCAGCCAGCCGGAACTAGCCCGTAATGAGCAGTTCTTC.